These 6 T cell receptor beta chains originate from one sample sequenced in a study of blood T cell repertoires in COVID-19. Here immunoSEQ multiplex PCR was the method, and the copy in TCRdb shows in-frame clones only, minus some. The sample has approximately 250,000 clones, under 90% seen once. Sequencing was done on a sample of PBMCs or T cells enriched from blood (not recorded which). These receptors came from a man under 40 with acute COVID-19.

This clone is a singleton in its sample. This chain joins TRBV14 and TRBJ2-5; 9 bases fit TRBD1. The CDR3 totals 15 residues. CDR1 and CDR2 (germline): SGHDN, FVKESK. J was trimmed by 4 bases and V by 2 bases; bases with no gene match: 5. CDR3 bases: TGTGCCAGCAGCCAAATGGGACAGGGTATAGAGACCCAGTACTTC. This encodes CASSQMGQGIETQYF. The entire variable domain, with the rest obtained from reference TRBV14 and TRBJ2-5, is as follows: EAGVTQFPSHSVIEKGQTVTLRCDPISGHDNLYWYRRVMGKEIKFLLHFVKESKQDESGMPNNRFLAERTGGTYSTLKVQPAELEDSGVYFCASSQMGQGIETQYFGPGTRLLVL.

The chain links TRBV9 to TRBJ1-3; D is unresolved. V was pared by 0 bases and J by 4 bases, with 11 bases between. The CDR3 consists of 15 residues. CDR1 is SGDLS, CDR2 YYNGEE, per germline. The DNA for the CDR3 is TGTGCCAGCAGCGTAGTAGGAGGGATCGGAAACACCATATATTTT. Protein: CASSVVGGIGNTIYF.

This chain uses TRBV5-1 with TRBJ2-1; 9 positions match TRBD2. Germline lookup yields CDR1 SGHRS and CDR2 YFSETQ. The V gene end was trimmed by 4 bases and the J gene end by 5 bases; junction bases not matched to a gene: 10. The CDR3 contains 16 residues. CDR3 protein: CASSPRGGGGNNEQFF. The CDR3 DNA reads TGCGCCAGCAGCCCGCGCGGCGGGGGGGGGAACAATGAGCAGTTCTTC.

CDR3 amino acids: CASSLPVGTGEAFF. The CDR3 nucleotides are TGTGCCAGCAGCTTGCCAGTGGGGACAGGTGAAGCTTTCTTT. The chain carries TRBV13 and TRBJ1-1; TRBD1 matches 8 bases. The CDR3 has 14 amino acids. V was pared by 3 bases and J by 7 bases, with 7 bases of the junction left unmatched. Germline V gene data show CDR1 as PRHDT and CDR2 as FYEKMQ (reference sequence).

The chain links TRBV28 to TRBJ2-3; tentatively, D is TRBD2 (5 bases). Deletions cut 5 bases from V and 4 bases from J, with 13 bases between. Germline assignment: CDR1 MDHEN and CDR2 SYDVKM. The CDR3 is 14 amino acids. The CDR3 here is CASSQIGDADTQYF. The DNA for the CDR3 is TGTGCCAGCAGTCAGATCGGGGATGCAGATACGCAGTATTTT. The full variable domain, in which reference TRBV28 and TRBJ2-3 provide the parts outside the CDR3, is DVKVTQSSRYLVKRTGEKVFLECVQDMDHENMFWYRQDPGLGLRLIYFSYDVKMKEKGDIPEGYSVSREKKERFSLILESASTNQTSMYLCASSQIGDADTQYFGPGTRLTVL.

The chain links TRBV18 to TRBJ2-2; 8 positions agree with TRBD1. V lost 6 bases, J lost 1 base, and 4 bases stayed unmatched. Germline V CDR1 and CDR2: KGHSH, LQKENI. The CDR3 has 15 residues. The CDR3 loop is CASSSTGVNTGELFF. The CDR3 DNA reads TGTGCCAGCTCCTCGACAGGGGTGAACACCGGGGAGCTGTTTTTT.